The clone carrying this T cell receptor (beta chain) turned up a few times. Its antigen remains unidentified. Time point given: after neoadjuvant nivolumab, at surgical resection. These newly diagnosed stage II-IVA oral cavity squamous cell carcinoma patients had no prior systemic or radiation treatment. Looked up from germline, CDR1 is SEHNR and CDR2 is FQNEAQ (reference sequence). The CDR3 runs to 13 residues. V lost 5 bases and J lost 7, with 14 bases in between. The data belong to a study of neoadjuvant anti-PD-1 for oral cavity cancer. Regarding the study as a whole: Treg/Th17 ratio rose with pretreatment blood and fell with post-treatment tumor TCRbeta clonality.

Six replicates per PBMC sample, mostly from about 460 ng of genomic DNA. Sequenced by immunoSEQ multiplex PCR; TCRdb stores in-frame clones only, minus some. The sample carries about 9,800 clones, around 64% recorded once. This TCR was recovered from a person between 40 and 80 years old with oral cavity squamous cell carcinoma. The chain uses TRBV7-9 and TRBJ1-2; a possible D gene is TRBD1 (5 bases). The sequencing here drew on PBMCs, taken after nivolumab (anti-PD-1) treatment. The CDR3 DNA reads TGTGCCAGCAGCCCCCCCGGGGCAGGTGGCTACACCTTC. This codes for CASSPPGAGGYTF. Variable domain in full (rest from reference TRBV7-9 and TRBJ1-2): DTGVSQNPRHKITKRGQNVTFRCDPISEHNRLYWYRQTLGQGPEFLTYFQNEAQLEKSRLLSDRFSAERPKGSFSTLEIQRTEQGDSAMYLCASSPPGAGGYTFGSGTRLTVV.